The 20 T cell receptor beta chains in this list originate from one sample, sequenced in a study of radiation and T cells in renal cell carcinoma. Data came from immunoSEQ multiplex PCR; TCRdb stores just in-frame clones and leaves some out. The sample lists 15,000 to 20,000 clones; under 55% were seen once. The treatment denotes: 15 Gy SBRT to primary tumor, nephrectomy 4 weeks later. This material consisted of tumor tissue, taken from a patient whose treatment included radiotherapy and nephrectomy. The receptors were gathered from a man aged 50-59 years with renal cell carcinoma.

Points on this clone: At the DNA level, this CDR3 is encoded by other sequences in the same sample as well. CDR3 nucleotide sequence: TGTGCCAGCAGCGTAGGGGACAGACCTGGAAACACCATATATTTT. It yields the protein CASSVGDRPGNTIYF. The chain couples TRBV9 to TRBJ1-3, with TRBD1 matching over 7 bases. The CDR3 totals 15 residues. Germline CDR1 reads SGDLS; CDR2 reads YYNGEE. The V and J ends lost 0 bases and 2 bases, in that order; junction bases with no gene match: 2.

CDR3 nucleotide sequence: TGTGCCAGCTCACGCGGGACTAGCGGGACCTACGAGCAGTACTTC. Amino acid sequence: CASSRGTSGTYEQYF. This sequence joins TRBV18 and TRBJ2-7, with TRBD2 matching 13 bases. Germline CDR1 KGHSH, CDR2 LQKENI. With 4 bases clipped from V and 2 bases from J, the junction kept 2 bases outside the gene matches. This CDR3 has 15 residues. Full variable domain (remainder filled in from reference TRBV18 and TRBJ2-7): NAGVMQNPRHLVRRRGQEARLRCSPMKGHSHVYWYRQLPEEGLKFMVYLQKENIIDESGMPKERFSAEFPKEGPSILRIQQVVRGDSAAYFCASSRGTSGTYEQYFGPGTRLTVT.

The V and J genes are TRBV1 and TRBJ2-1; no DNA check was done on the table's D call, TRBD2. TRBV1 is tagged as a pseudogene. The CDR3 consists of 18 residues. The CDR3 region is CTSSQDPSGGRTYNEQFF. For the CDR3, the DNA is TGCACCAGCAGCCAAGATCCTAGCGGGGGTAGGACGTACAATGAGCAGTTCTTC.

The table lists this clone with a count of one. The V call is TRBV5-1, the J call TRBJ2-5; D might be TRBD1 (5 bases). The CDR3 has 15 amino acids. Germline loops: CDR1 SGHRS, CDR2 YFSETQ. V lost 6 bases and J lost 1, with 16 bases in between. CDR3 in DNA: TGCGCCAGCAAGAGGTTATCAACAGGCCAAGAGACCCAGTACTTC. Protein product: CASKRLSTGQETQYF.

The chain uses TRBV2 and TRBJ2-7; no clear D. Germline V gives CDR1 SNHLY, CDR2 FYNNEI. V shed 2 bases and J shed 2 bases, with 7 bases lying between them. CDR3 length equals 13 residues. CDR3 coding DNA: TGTGCCAGCAGTGAACCGGAGCCCTACGAGCAGTACTTC. It specifies CASSEPEPYEQYF.

This clone was recorded a few times. The junction departs from the called germline gene at one end, perhaps through a read error. The chain carries TRBV2 and TRBJ2-7; no clear D. The germline gives CDR1 SNHLY, CDR2 FYNNEI. The CDR3 runs to 13 residues. The CDR3 spells CASRPFSTPLANF. CDR3 DNA: TGTGCCAGCCGACCGTTCTCCACTCCTCTCGCGAACTTC.

The chain recombines TRBV19 with TRBJ1-1; no clear D gene. The germline V gene has CDR1 LNHDA and CDR2 SQIVND (reference sequence). There are 12 residues in the CDR3. Trimming cost V 3 bases and J 5 bases, with 7 bases left between them. The CDR3: CASSIGRTEAFF. The CDR3, as DNA: TGTGCCAGTAGTATCGGAAGAACTGAAGCTTTCTTT.

CDR3 in DNA: TGTGCCAGCAGTCAGTCTCTAGGAGCAGGGGGTGACGAGCAGTACTTC. This translates into CASSQSLGAGGDEQYF. V gene TRBV28 combines with J gene TRBJ2-7; 7 nucleotides match TRBD1. V was pared by 5 bases and J by 5 bases, with 15 bases of the junction left unmatched. The CDR3 extends over 16 amino acids. From germline, CDR1 is MDHEN and CDR2 SYDVKM. The whole variable domain, remainder taken from reference TRBV28 and TRBJ2-7, is DVKVTQSSRYLVKRTGEKVFLECVQDMDHENMFWYRQDPGLGLRLIYFSYDVKMKEKGDIPEGYSVSREKKERFSLILESASTNQTSMYLCASSQSLGAGGDEQYFGPGTRLTVT.

This chain joins TRBV18 and TRBJ1-5; no definite D call. Germline values: CDR1 KGHSH, CDR2 LQKENI. Trimming removed 5 bases from V and 3 bases from J, with 11 bases in between. The CDR3 totals 14 residues. CDR3 region: CASSTLGPNQPQHF. CDR3 sequence (DNA): TGTGCCAGCTCAACTCTTGGGCCCAATCAGCCCCAGCATTTT.

The genes are TRBV7-9 and TRBJ1-2; no definite D call. CDR3 length: 14 amino acids. Per germline, CDR1 SEHNR and CDR2 FQNEAQ (reference sequence). With 1 base removed from V and 6 bases from J, the gap between germline ends came to 12 bases. CDR3 bases: TGTGCCAGCAGCTTAGTGGCAGCAGTCCATGGCTACACCTTC. This sequence encodes CASSLVAAVHGYTF.

The J gene is TRBJ2-3, the V gene TRBV9; 10 nucleotides align to TRBD2. The CDR3 extends over 18 amino acids. The germline gives CDR1 SGDLS, CDR2 YYNGEE. Trimming took 0 bases from V and 3 from J; bases not matched to a gene: 10. The CDR3 DNA reads TGTGCCAGCAGCGTAGTATTAGGGGGACTAGCGAAAACAGATACGCAGTATTTT. Its translation is CASSVVLGGLAKTDTQYF. The full variable domain, completed using reference TRBV9 and TRBJ2-3, is DSGVTQTPKHLITATGQRVTLRCSPRSGDLSVYWYQQSLDQGLQFLIQYYNGEERAKGNILERFSAQQFPDLHSELNLSSLELGDSALYFCASSVVLGGLAKTDTQYFGPGTRLTVL.

The chain recombines TRBV6-1 with TRBJ2-2; 8 nucleotides align to TRBD1. The CDR3 runs to 14 residues. V trimming: 10 bases; J trimming: 0 bases; junction bases outside the gene matches: 4. Germline V CDR1 and CDR2: MNHNS, SASEGT. DNA for the CDR3: TGTGCCACCTTGGGACAGGCGAACACCGGGGAGCTGTTTTTT. It is translated as CATLGQANTGELFF.

The chain uses TRBV6-1 and TRBJ1-5; 7 bases fit TRBD1. The CDR3 length is 15 residues. V gave up 6 bases and J gave up 1 base; unmatched junction bases: 6. The germline V gene encodes CDR1 MNHNS and CDR2 SASEGT. The DNA for the CDR3 is TGTGCCAGCAGGAGGGGACAGCAGAGCAATCAGCCCCAGCATTTT. Residues: CASRRGQQSNQPQHF.

V is TRBV9 and J is TRBJ1-1, with D tentatively TRBD1 (5 bases). There are 13 residues in the CDR3. The germline V gene has CDR1 SGDLS and CDR2 YYNGEE. Trimming removed 4 bases from V and 0 bases from J, with 7 bases in between. As DNA, the CDR3 is TGTGCCAGCAGCCCGGGGCTGAACACTGAAGCTTTCTTT. It specifies CASSPGLNTEAFF.

This clone has more than one count but fewer than ten. The DNA for the CDR3 is TGTGCCAGCAGCCGCGACAGGGAAAACACCATATATTTT. Its protein is CASSRDRENTIYF. This rearrangement joins TRBV7-9 to TRBJ1-3, with 7 bases matching TRBD1. Germline V lookup: CDR1 SEHNR, CDR2 FQNEAQ (reference sequence). Trimming at V came to 5 bases and at J to 6 bases, leaving 4 bases not matched to a gene. CDR3 length: 13 amino acids.

J is TRBJ2-2 and V is TRBV18; a weak D match, TRBD1 (6 bases). V gave up 6 bases and J gave up 3 bases, with 11 bases separating them. The CDR3 covers 14 residues. Germline V gives CDR1 KGHSH, CDR2 LQKENI. This chain's CDR3 is CASSDSRDTGELFF. The CDR3 coding sequence is TGTGCCAGCTCGGACAGTCGAGACACCGGGGAGCTGTTTTTT.

The sample holds a few counts of this clone. The genes are TRBV2 and TRBJ2-5; TRBD2 matches 11 bases. The junction had 5 bases not matched to a gene; V was cut back by 6 bases and J by 5 bases. Germline CDR1 SNHLY, CDR2 FYNNEI. The CDR3 contains 14 residues. CDR3 DNA sequence: TGTGCCAGCAGCGTAGCGGGGGGGCTTGAGACCCAGTACTTC. Protein product: CASSVAGGLETQYF.

The V gene is TRBV27, the J gene TRBJ2-2; D is undetermined. V lost 2 bases and J 4 bases, leaving 2 bases between the germline ends. This CDR3 is built from 12 residues. The germline CDR1 and CDR2 sequences are MNHEY and SMNVEV (reference sequence). The CDR3: CASSLGTGELFF. The DNA for the CDR3 is TGTGCCAGCAGTTTAGGCACCGGGGAGCTGTTTTTT.

The chain couples TRBV5-8 to TRBJ1-6, with D unclear. CDR3 length equals 15 residues. Germline assignment: CDR1 SGHTS and CDR2 YDEGEE. Trimming left V 2 bases short and J 0 bases short, with 6 bases between. The CDR3 region is CASSFRSSYNSPLHF. The CDR3 DNA is TGTGCCAGCAGCTTCAGGAGCTCCTATAATTCACCCCTCCACTTT.

The V call is TRBV2, the J call TRBJ2-5, with D unresolved. V was shortened by 2 bases and J by 2 bases, with 6 bases between the two germline ends. Per the germline V gene, CDR1 is SNHLY and CDR2 is FYNNEI. This CDR3 has 13 residues. The CDR3 loop is CASSERLQETQYF. The CDR3 coding sequence is TGTGCCAGCAGTGAACGGTTACAAGAGACCCAGTACTTC.